This T cell receptor beta chain was found in a study of shared clonotypes between healthy human individuals (TCRdb year 2020). A note on the overall study: The cohort included three men and a couple of women between 18 and 49 years of age. Leukapheresis yielded between about 0.9 and 10 billion PBMCs per donor. Different laboratories and diverse techniques were used to prepare libraries and sequence TCR repertoires, to increase sequencing depth and limit assay-specific biases. The study deeply sequenced blood TCR repertoires of about five healthy adults to estimate repertoire size and the extent of clonotype sharing between individuals. For each donor, CD4 naive and CD4 memory were each given three plates, CD8 naive was given two plates, and CD8 memory was given one plate.

A remark on this clone: The specificity of this receptor is unknown. No base quality information exists; no much larger clone differs at one position.

What the research found in general, with its limitations: Higher generation probabilities were observed for clonotypes shared by all four sorted-subset donors than for non-shared clonotypes. Only blood was sampled, and tissue TCR repertoires likely differ from those in blood. Rarefaction of sorted-subset datasets indicated incomplete sequencing despite the large sequencing depth. Naive subsets generally had larger estimated clonotype richness than memory subsets. Across several donors, about 5% of naive CD4, more than 3% of naive CD8, 2.3% of memory CD4, and 0.4% of memory CD8 clonotypes were shared. Because the study included a small number of donors, the genetic and exposure-history diversity represented was limited. Pairwise subsampling indicated that sequencing depth was expected to affect the degree of clonotype sharing among donors.

CD8 naive samples consisted of CD45RO-negative cells that were positively selected for CCR7, yielding a CD45RA+CCR7+ population without TemRA cells. The donors were healthy, HIV-negative adults with no recently reported acute infections or vaccinations. Every donor was a Caucasian adult living in Nashville, Tennessee, USA. After blood collection by leukapheresis, PBMCs were isolated using Ficoll-Histopaque density gradient centrifugation and then cryopreserved in the vapor phase of liquid nitrogen. Analytical flow cytometry was used to check the purity and quantity of each magnetically sorted T cell population. Each sorted fraction had its genomic DNA isolated and then quantified by UV absorbance on a Nanodrop 2000c. Using the deep immunoSEQ assay, multiplex PCR amplified TCR CDR3 regions from genomic DNA. Genomic DNA extracted from each cell subset was distributed evenly over all wells of several immunoSEQ 96-well plates, and each plate served as one replicate. For sorted subsets, each replicate PCR was loaded with 200 ng genomic DNA, equivalent to 30,000 or so T cell genomes. Purified libraries were measured with a Qubit 3.0 fluorometer, size-checked on a Bioanalyzer 2100, and measured again with the KAPA Library Quantification kit. A separate single-read 150-cycle Illumina NextSeq 550 flow cell was used to sequence each immunoSEQ 96-well plate. Processing in the source paper ran as follows. Because the immunoSEQ output held only junctional sequences and lacked quality scores, the filtering could not match the filtering applied to full-length reads. Sequences were annotated with PyIR, a Python wrapper for IgBLAST v1.9, and V/J genes and CDR3 were assigned using IMGT germline references. Any read was removed if the V/J assignment was weak (E-value above 1e-6), the CDR3 was missing, or the read contained stop codons, out-of-frame junctions, or ambiguous translated residues. A V3J clonotype was defined by an identical inferred V gene, J gene, and CDR3 amino acid sequence. Percentage overlap between repertoires was computed as shared unique clonotypes divided by the size of the smaller repertoire. Three approaches were used to assess repertoire richness: RTK rarefaction, the Chao1 estimator, and Recon v2.1 estimates of unobserved clonotypes. OLGA was used to compute generation probabilities for all TCRbeta clonotypes that the gDNA method yielded from several donors. TCRdb retrieved this table from immuneACCESS and kept in-frame rearrangements only. Not all clones are present; in checked studies, unresolved V genes account for under half, and no reason is known for the remainder. The D gene and trimming were derived from the DNA, and the V and J assignments and clone size from that table. For this sample there are some 1,900,000 clones; approximately 95% appear just once. Roughly 1.2% of the sample rests with the top ten.

CDR1 MNHEY and CDR2 SVGAGI were looked up in the germline V gene. The CDR3 goes from the cysteine to the phenylalanine over 15 residues. Just the 45-base CDR3 DNA is kept, in frame starting at base 1. For this chain, trimming is 7 bases at the V end and 3 bases at the J end, and the number of junction bases without a gene match is 10. The receptor was isolated from a man younger than 35 in good health. This chain is built from TRBV6-5 and TRBJ2-7, and TRBD1 aligns with 9 junction nucleotides. The sample taken for sequencing was naive CD8+ T cells sorted from blood. Reading the label with the study, this specimen's cell subset or site is: CD45RA+CCR7+. The nucleotides are TGTGCCAGCACCGCGGGACAGGGAACCGGCTACGAGCAGTACTTC. The encoded protein is CASTAGQGTGYEQYF.